The sequence of this TCR beta chain was determined in a study of blood T cells in healthy people across ages. Germline lookup yields CDR1 MNHEY and CDR2 SMNVEV (reference sequence). The CDR3 spans 17 residues. V dropped 3 bases and J dropped 6; count of bases not matched to a gene: 11. Sample-barcoded 5' priming and a J-beta primer mix drove a second PCR of 7 to 11 cycles. TCRdb called the 5' RACE reads again in MiXCR, with one record for every CDR3 protein. This table holds about 1.8 million distinct CDR3 sequences, around half found once. This clonotype was obtained from a woman aged 40-49 years in good health. The chain combines TRBV27 with TRBJ1-5; 10 bases align to TRBD1. Sequenced sample: blood. Here the CDR3 reads CASSLRTLTGGRQPQHF. The CDR3 coding sequence is TGTGCCAGCAGTTTGCGGACACTGACAGGGGGCCGTCAGCCCCAGCATTTT.